The text below deals with one T cell receptor beta chain. Its matching antigen is unknown. The data were obtained in a study of PD-1 blockade in classical Hodgkin lymphoma. On the study more broadly: The study gave patients nivolumab 3 mg/kg intravenously every 2 weeks.

Libraries were prepared by immunoSEQ multiplex PCR; TCRdb keeps only in-frame clonotypes and omits some of them. Here the sample spans approximately 65,000 clones, about 90% being singletons. V lost 1 base and J 2 bases, leaving 12 bases between the germline ends. The germline CDR1 and CDR2 sequences are SGHTA and FQGNSA. The CDR3 spans 15 residues. The sample's time point: cycle 4 day 1 (C4D1), after five to seven weeks of nivolumab. The patients all showed relapse after autologous stem cell transplantation, while their brentuximab vedotin exposure varied. Study-wide results and limits: Patients with a complete response exhibited baseline diversity comparable to newly diagnosed patients. Unlike CD8+ TCR diversity, which did not rise significantly by C4D1, CD4+ TCR diversity did. Baseline TCR diversity was reportedly lower in newly diagnosed patients than in healthy donors. It was reported as lower still in relapsed/refractory patients.

The sequencing here drew on peripheral blood mononuclear cells (PBMCs), taken before the fourth cycle of nivolumab. V and J are TRBV7-2 and TRBJ2-7; D remains unclear. The clonotype was recovered from a human donor with classical Hodgkin lymphoma. The CDR3 bases are TGTGCCAGCAGCTTAGGATCGGGTGCACCCTACGAGCAGTACTTC. Its protein is CASSLGSGAPYEQYF.